This TCR beta chain was recovered during a study of blood T cell repertoires in COVID-19. Study overall: In each case, the material was cDNA or gDNA derived from T cells, B-cell-depleted T cells, or PBMCs.

Trimming shortened V by 7 bases and J by 5 bases, and 12 bases separated the two germline ends. The CDR3 is 12 amino acids. Original processing methods: By means of reference gene primer amplification, nucleated cell counts were estimated. Sequenced by immunoSEQ multiplex PCR; TCRdb stores in-frame clones only, minus some. V and J calls and clone size are copied from that table; D and trimming were computed from the DNA. The table lists 150,000 to 200,000 clones, over 75% of them singletons, with 5% to 8.5% in the top ten. Recruitment covered about two dozen US areas and drew participants whose ages spanned roughly 18 to 100 years. Cohort 3 recovery required two negative PCRs, clearance, or symptom resolution.

This clonotype was sampled from a woman between 45 and 60 years old who had recovered from COVID-19. J is TRBJ2-7 and V is TRBV12-3 or TRBV12-4; D is undetermined. Sequences were obtained from PBMCs or T cells enriched from blood (not recorded which). For the CDR3, the DNA is TGTGCCAGCAACGGTCTAGGCCACGAGCAGTACTTC. The encoded protein is CASNGLGHEQYF.